Described below is a single T cell receptor (beta chain) sequence and its context. Recipients received nonmyeloablative bone marrow transplants from related graft donors, with transient mixed chimerism. The entry originates in a study of Tregs in tolerant kidney transplant recipients. Germline CDR1 reads SNHLY; CDR2 reads FYNNEI. The V and J ends lost 5 bases and 2 bases, in that order; junction bases with no gene match: 5. This CDR3 comprises 14 residues. Profiled with immunoSEQ multiplex PCR; TCRdb holds only in-frame clones, not every one. The sample contains 75,000 to 100,000 clones, 80% to 95% of which appear only once.

This sample comprised CD4+ T cells from blood (PBMCs), obtained 12 months after the transplant. The chain joins TRBV2 to TRBJ2-5; 7 nucleotides agree with TRBD1. This TCR was sampled from a human patient who received a combined kidney and bone marrow transplant. Some T cells may be provided by the graft donor. The CDR3 bases are TGTGCCAGCAGTCCCCGACAGGGACAAGAGACCCAGTACTTC. Translation: CASSPRQGQETQYF.